The source of this T cell receptor beta chain is a study of cytomegalovirus exposure and HLA in healthy donors (dated by TCRdb to about 2017). Concerning the study at large: According to an earlier analysis of several hundred of the donors, about 190 million T cells yielded over 90 million unique TCR beta sequences and approximately 300 Gb of sequence data. About 280 gigabases of sequencing data and tens of millions of unique TCR sequences made up an early release that covered roughly 670 HLA-typed donors. Of the 300 to 500 genotyped donors, 75% to 85% were placed in the genetic ancestry cluster associated with self-reported Caucasian donors. The study aimed to test whether cataloging public T cell receptors could reveal signatures of past pathogen exposure. The study used immunosequencing to profile the T cell repertoires of 666 subjects and linked those repertoires to cytomegalovirus serostatus. In addition to the first cohort of roughly 700 subjects, a separate validation cohort of approximately 110 different subjects was used. High-throughput TCR immunosequencing, statistical association of individual TCRs with disease status, and machine learning were combined to predict cytomegalovirus infection status. A later analysis re-analyzed previously published TCR beta repertoires from 666 donors and added high-resolution HLA genotyping to study TCR occurrence patterns. Rather than drawing on any new phenotypic data, the later analysis identified candidate immune exposures from TCR beta sequences and the way those sequences occurred across donors. To decide whether each TCR beta V gene segment behaved as functional or pseudogenic, an earlier analysis of some 600 of the donors relied on high-throughput TCR beta sequencing. Donor age, sex, ethnicity and CMV serostatus were compiled alongside the repertoire data. In a later genetic analysis, genome-wide SNP genotypes for about three fifths of the roughly 670 donors were used, and that subset was treated as a discovery cohort. Every repertoire in the discovery cohort had been generated on one and the same sequencing platform. HLA typing covered class I and class II loci at four-digit resolution. Typing coverage varied by locus: roughly 629-640 donors for A, B, C, DRB1 and DQB1; roughly 500 for DQA1; more than 600 for DPA1; approximately 490 for DPB1. Because of strong linkage in the cohort, five DR-DQ haplotypes were treated as single units for association and clustering. Across 300 to 400 genotyped donors of the cohort, an average of about 240,000 unique TCR beta nucleotide sequences per donor were sequenced, and approximately 17% of those sequences were non-productive.

A note on this clone: This receptor's antigen is unknown. One base away there is no much larger clone; base qualities are not given.

The cohort comprised fewer than 750 healthy bone marrow donors. All cohort members were sampled while nominally healthy, although unrecorded immune exposures were likely present. The donor tested CMV seropositive, placing the donor among the 289 seropositive members of the cohort. A peripheral blood sample was collected from each donor, and TCR beta sequencing was performed on peripheral blood mononuclear cells. The Qiagen DNeasy Blood Extraction Kit was used to extract genomic DNA from the blood cell samples. The paper's findings and limits, for the study overall: Cytomegalovirus status was reported to be diagnosed by the classifier with high specificity and sensitivity in both the original and validation cohorts. A further reported finding was that TCR beta sequences accurately predicted the HLA-A and HLA-B alleles for most subjects in the first cohort. An earlier analysis of several hundred of the donors showed that most TCR beta V segments appeared in productive rearrangements either about 90% or about 30% of the time, which broadly matched IMGT annotations. According to a later analysis, most CMV-associated TCR beta chains appeared to be HLA-restricted, and the HLA associations seemed to be driven largely by CMV exposure. In a later analysis, several top co-occurrence clusters were reported to appear linked to parvovirus B19, influenza, CMV and Epstein-Barr virus. Linkage disequilibrium might explain the correlated functional status among segregating V segments, but an unknown experimental factor could not be ruled out. In vitro tests confirmed that a few of the cytomegalovirus-associated TCR beta chains recognize cytomegalovirus antigens. When HLA alleles, especially DR and DQ, strongly co-occurred, attributing TCR associations to individual alleles was difficult. Most TCR sequences were observed very rarely across donors, whereas some public TCRs were present in many individuals. A later analysis found that TCR association rates varied across HLA loci, with DRB1 alleles showing the most associated TCRs and HLA-C alleles the fewest. For the cohort, immune exposure information was limited to CMV serostatus. A cluster of highly shared sequence variants was judged likely to be a technical artifact of the sequencing pipeline. An association between a missense DCLRE1C variant and V-gene and J-gene trimming of TCR beta chains was found in a later genetic analysis and replicated in an independent cohort. The presence/absence analyses assumed that sequencing depth was roughly uniform across donors, and that assumption may not be true. A later analysis found that HLA-associated TCR beta chains were more clonally expanded and had lower generation probabilities than equally common non-associated chains. The authors suggested that the approach could potentially be extended to other disease states and immunological phenotypes. The study listed 164 TCR beta chains as associated with cytomegalovirus. Because the 87-base-pair reads could not distinguish some IMGT-functional V segments, including TRBV6-2 and TRBV6-3, those segments were excluded. Because some donors lacked HLA typing at each locus, the association tests relied only on the typed subset. Because counts were too low, some 17 rarely observed V segments, including chromosome 9 orphons, were excluded from the earlier analysis of 587 of the donors. A later analysis associated 15,000 to 20,000 TCR beta sequences with specific HLA alleles at a false discovery rate of 0.05. A later genetic analysis reported fewer N-insertions in productive TCRs among donors in an Asian-associated ancestry cluster than the approximately 670-donor mean. In this cohort, only TCR beta chains were sequenced, and detectable features were limited by the absence of alpha or paired-chain data.

The CDR3 contains 15 residues, cysteine and phenylalanine counted. Solely the CDR3 DNA is kept, with 45 bases framed from the first base. Via the germline V gene, CDR1 is MNHNS and CDR2 SASEGT. V is cut back by 6 bases and J by 2 bases, with 6 bases in the junction unmatched. Preparation of the library involved the immunoSEQ multiplex PCR assay. A mixture of 60 forward primers for TCR Vbeta segments and 13 reverse primers for TCR Jbeta segments was used in the multiplex PCR. Amplification of the CDR3 region of rearranged TCR beta genes was performed with a multiplex PCR assay on genomic DNA. The amplified TCR beta libraries were sequenced on the Illumina HiSeq System as 87-base-pair reads. In the authors' own workflow: In a later analysis, tens of millions of unique TCR beta chains were counted across the 500 to 850 repertoires, and around 11 million of these chains were shared by at least two donors. Raw reads were error-corrected and collapsed into unique sequences with a nearest-neighbor algorithm that merged closely related sequences to remove PCR and sequencing errors. V, D and J gene segments were assigned by aligning CDR3 sequences to IMGT reference sequences. For a sequence to be retained, at least a six-nucleotide match to both a V gene segment and a J gene segment was required. A rearrangement counted as productive if the CDR3 had no stop codons and remained in frame with V and J, and every other rearrangement counted as non-productive. CDR3 was defined according to IMGT convention as the region running from the second conserved V-encoded cysteine to the conserved J-encoded phenylalanine. Sequences without an unambiguous match to a single V gene segment were excluded from the earlier analysis of approximately 600 of the donors. An earlier analysis of almost 600 of the donors classified V segments as functional when productive rearrangements were above 56.7% and as segregating when the standard deviation between donors was above 5%. To diagnose cytomegalovirus status from the catalog of TCR beta chain sequences, a statistical classification framework was built. A later analysis assigned V and J genes by comparing TCR nucleotide sequences with IMGT/GENE-DB human TR gene sequences. In a later analysis, CDR3 sequences and most-parsimonious VDJ recombination scenarios were assigned using the TCRdist pipeline. A later analysis defined each TCR beta chain by its CDR3 amino acid sequence plus V-gene family, and excluded reads lacking a unique V-gene family. A later analysis removed over 500 highly shared, low-generation-probability nucleotide sequences to deal with suspected cross-contamination and a sequencing artifact. In a later analysis, a clonal expansion index for each public chain was calculated from normalized within-repertoire ranks of inferred template counts. In a later analysis, generation probabilities were computed with a VDJ recombination model fitted to out-of-frame rearrangements, and the resulting probabilities were checked against IGoR. A later analysis scored TCR-TCR, TCR-HLA and TCR-CMV co-occurrence with hypergeometric tests, applying a repertoire-size bias correction to TCR pairs. False discovery rates were estimated in a later analysis by permuting HLA or CMV assignments 20 times. In a later analysis, co-occurring TCRs were grouped with DBSCAN, and TCRdist sequence similarity was added when clustering was performed within HLA-allele-positive subsets. Co-occurrence clustering excluded repertoires with fewer than 30,000 or more than 120,000 public chains, plus five with anomalous nucleotide sharing. TCRdb took over this immuneACCESS table, retaining in-frame rearrangements with V and J assigned. Such tables are incomplete; in checked studies, under half of the missing clones stem from an unresolved V gene, and the remainder is unexplained. D and trimming come from the DNA, and the V and J calls and clone size come from that table. The sample table holds over 150,000 clones, of which about 71% were seen once. The top ten hold about 2.9% of the sample.

The TCR comes from a middle-aged woman in good health and CMV-seropositive. Sequencing was performed on PBMCs. The chain is made from TRBV6-1 and TRBJ2-2; 7 central bases correspond to TRBD2. The CDR3 region reads CASRGGLVNTGELFF. The DNA sequence is TGTGCCAGCAGGGGAGGGCTGGTTAACACCGGGGAGCTGTTTTTT.